This T cell receptor (beta chain) was identified during a study of CD8+ T cells in alopecia areata. Background on the study: The authors grafted skin from approximately 6-12-month-old C3H/HeJ donors with spontaneous alopecia onto roughly 6-10-week-old female C3H/HeJ mice.

RNA, once extracted, was reverse transcribed into cDNA for use as the sequencing template. TCRdb's copy holds only in-frame clones and misses some; the assay was immunoSEQ multiplex PCR. The table lists over 100,000 clones, with no singletons. This clone has a handful of counts. Its target is unknown. Gene names refer to mouse genes. The read is 4 residues too short to cover the CDR3 end, so that end is filled in from the germline J gene. Notes on the study in general: Patients showed less clear TCR sequence sharing than mice, possibly partly because of HLA diversity. Normal scalp showed lower clonality than lesional scalp, especially alopecia totalis/universalis. Sequences from scalp samples also cover resident alphabeta T cells of normal skin.

Per germline, CDR1 NNHDY and CDR2 SYVADS. The V gene end was trimmed by 5 bases and the J gene end by 0 bases; junction bases not matched to a gene: 3. This CDR3 has 14 amino acids. This sequence was found in a C3H/HeJ mouse with alopecia areata. The strain is characterized by the MHC haplotype H2-k. Sequencing was done on a sample of lesional skin. The chain links TRBV13-3 to TRBJ1-1; 8 positions agree with TRBD1. The CDR3 bases that were read are TGTGCCAGCAGAAAACAGGGGGCAAACACA. This translates into CASRKQGANT. The whole CDR3 reads CASRKQGANTEVFF.